The 15 T cell receptor beta chains reported below all come from one sample, sequenced in a study of T and B cells in COVID-19 patients. TRB rearrangements were amplified by multiplex PCR with BIOMED2 TRB-A/B primers. TCRdb re-analysed the multiplex PCR reads in MiXCR, keeping a single row per CDR3 protein. This sample has 17,000 or so distinct CDR3 sequences, with 27% found just once. Each TRB amplification used about 250-550 ng of genomic DNA from blood. The specimen was blood. The receptors come from a human donor who had recovered from COVID-19.

Remarks on this clonotype: Being one base from a much bigger clone, this may be a read error. The V gene is TRBV18, the J gene TRBJ1-1, with a possible D match to TRBD1 (6 bases). The V and J ends lost 1 base and 7 bases respectively, with 19 bases between them. This CDR3 spans 16 amino acids. The germline CDR1 and CDR2 sequences are KGHSH and LQKENI. CDR3 in amino acids: CASSPQTWDKNGEAFF. The CDR3 DNA is TGTGCCAGCTCACCACAGACTTGGGACAAAAACGGTGAAGCTTTCTTT. The full variable domain, completed using reference TRBV18 and TRBJ1-1, is NAGVMQNPRHLVRRRGQEARLRCSPMKGHSHVYWYRQLPEEGLKFMVYLQKENIIDESGMPKERFSAEFPKEGPSILRIQQVVRGDSAAYFCASSPQTWDKNGEAFFGQGTRLTVV.

The chain has TRBV9 and TRBJ2-3, with D perhaps TRBD1 or TRBD2 (5 bases each). The V end lost 0 bases, the J end lost 0 bases, and 26 bases lay between the germline ends. This CDR3 has 21 residues. Germline CDR1 reads SGDLS; CDR2 reads YYNGEE. CDR3 region: CASSVVPRKNTSGPSTDTQYF. CDR3 sequence (DNA): TGTGCCAGCAGCGTAGTTCCTCGGAAAAATACGTCGGGACCGAGCACAGATACGCAGTATTTT.

This clonotype was seen repeatedly, ten times or more. The rearrangement uses TRBV12-3 or TRBV12-4 and TRBJ2-2; D may be TRBD1 or TRBD2 (6 bases each). The CDR3 has 14 amino acids. V was shortened by 7 bases and J by 4 bases, with 13 bases between the two germline ends. The CDR3 DNA is TGTGCCAGCAAGGAGGGGGTGGGCACCGGGGAGCTGTTTTTT. Translation: CASKEGVGTGELFF.

By share of the sample, this clonotype is medium-sized (0.01 to 0.1%). The rearrangement uses TRBV19 and TRBJ2-1; D unclear. Germline values: CDR1 LNHDA, CDR2 SQIVND (reference sequence). CDR3 size: 14 residues. V lost 7 bases to trimming and J lost 9 bases, with 19 bases between them. DNA of the CDR3: TGTGCCAGTAATCACGGAGAGGTGGTAAGTGAGCAGTTCTTC. Encoded protein: CASNHGEVVSEQFF.

V is TRBV24-1 and J is TRBJ2-1; 9 nucleotides agree with TRBD2. Germline CDR1 KGHDR, CDR2 SFDVKD. The CDR3 loop spans 13 amino acids. The V gene end was trimmed by 8 bases and the J gene end by 8 bases; junction bases not matched to a gene: 6. The DNA for the CDR3 is TGTGCCACCAACTTAGCGGGAGAGCATGAGCAGTTCTTC. This encodes CATNLAGEHEQFF.

Judged by abundance, this clonotype is medium-sized. This sequence joins TRBV27 and TRBJ2-7; the match to TRBD1 covers 11 bases. The V and J ends lost 0 bases and 4 bases, in that order; junction bases with no gene match: 2. Germline V lookup: CDR1 MNHEY, CDR2 SMNVEV (reference sequence). The CDR3 has 15 residues. CDR3: CASSLSWDRGYEQYF. As DNA, the CDR3 is TGTGCCAGCAGTTTATCGTGGGACAGGGGGTACGAGCAGTACTTC.

The table lists this clonotype with a few counts. This chain connects TRBV7-2 to TRBJ2-2; 9 bases agree with TRBD2. The CDR3 spans 19 residues. J lost 1 base, V lost 5 bases, and 14 bases had no gene match. The V gene's germline CDR1 is SGHTA and CDR2 FQGNSA. The CDR3 DNA reads TGTGCCAGCAGCGCCCGGAGGCTAGCGGGAAGAGGGAACACCGGGGAGCTGTTTTTT. Translating gives CASSARRLAGRGNTGELFF.

This clonotype turned up a few times. The V gene is TRBV18, the J gene TRBJ2-1; D remains unclear. This CDR3 has 13 residues. Between the trimmed V and J ends, which lost 4 bases and 8 bases, there was a span of 12 bases. The V gene's germline CDR1 is KGHSH and CDR2 LQKENI. The CDR3: CASSLDPLDEQFF. The DNA of the CDR3 is TGTGCCAGCTCACTGGACCCGCTGGATGAGCAGTTCTTC.

By share of the sample, this clonotype is medium-sized. The chain is built from TRBV5-6 and TRBJ2-7; D is unresolved. V gave up 4 bases and J gave up 4 bases, with 9 bases separating them. The germline V gene has CDR1 SGHDT and CDR2 YYEEEE. The CDR3 has 12 residues. The DNA for the CDR3 is TGTGCCAGCAGCCGGAACCCTTACGAGCAGTACTTC. Its translation: CASSRNPYEQYF.

In its sample, this clonotype was seen many times. The chain uses TRBV19 and TRBJ1-5; D remains unclear. Germline V gene lookup returns CDR1 LNHDA and CDR2 SQIVND (reference sequence). CDR3 length: 14 amino acids. Deletions cut 3 bases from V and 4 bases from J, with 10 bases between. CDR3 protein: CASSIVGSNQPQHF. The CDR3 DNA is TGTGCCAGTAGTATTGTGGGGTCTAATCAGCCCCAGCATTTT.

Sample share makes this clonotype medium-sized. The chain links TRBV27 to TRBJ2-1; 12 bases map to TRBD2. Germline V CDR1 and CDR2: MNHEY, SMNVEV (reference sequence). V lost 6 bases and J lost 8; bases outside the gene matches: 5. This CDR3 is built from 14 residues. This CDR3 reads CASSLAGGFDEQFF. In DNA, the CDR3 is TGTGCCAGCAGCCTAGCGGGAGGGTTCGATGAGCAGTTCTTC.

Relative to its sample, this clonotype is medium-sized. The genes are TRBV29-1 and TRBJ1-1, with D hard to call. CDR1 and CDR2 from the germline V gene are SQVTM and ANQGSEA. V was shortened by 5 bases and J by 6 bases, with 7 bases between the two germline ends. The CDR3 spans 10 residues. CDR3: CSVKDAEAFF. CDR3 bases: TGCAGCGTTAAGGACGCTGAAGCTTTCTTT.

Relative to its sample, this clonotype is medium-sized (0.01 to 0.1%). This chain links TRBV19 with TRBJ2-5; tentatively, D is TRBD1 or TRBD2 (5 bases each). This CDR3 comprises 14 residues. Germline V lookup: CDR1 LNHDA, CDR2 SQIVND (reference sequence). Trimming took 6 bases from V and 2 from J, leaving 13 bases between them. CDR3 sequence reads: CASRPRGAQETQYF. The DNA of the CDR3 is TGTGCCAGTAGGCCTAGGGGAGCTCAAGAGACCCAGTACTTC.

In its sample, this clonotype was seen a few times. This sequence joins TRBV18 and TRBJ1-5, with 8 bases that match TRBD1. The trim removed 1 base at V and 2 bases at J, leaving 10 bases unmatched. The CDR3 length is 18 residues. The germline gives CDR1 KGHSH, CDR2 LQKENI. The CDR3 DNA sequence: TGTGCCAGCTCACCACTGACAGGGGTGCCGCGCGGCAATCAGCCCCAGCATTTT. Its protein product is CASSPLTGVPRGNQPQHF.

This clonotype is medium-sized by share. This chain joins TRBV29-1 and TRBJ1-4; D is unresolved. The CDR3 loop spans 13 amino acids. CDR1 and CDR2 from the germline V gene are SQVTM and ANQGSEA. V shed 4 bases and J shed 7 bases, with 13 bases lying between them. The CDR3 DNA reads as TGCAGCGTTGGGCCATCGGGCGGTGAAAAACTGTTTTTT. It is translated as CSVGPSGGEKLFF. The variable domain in full, with the rest retrieved from reference TRBV29-1 and TRBJ1-4, is SAVISQKPSRDICQRGTSLTIQCQVDSQVTMMFWYRQQPGQSLTLIATANQGSEATYESGFVIDKFPISRPNLTFSTLTVSNMSPEDSSIYLCSVGPSGGEKLFFGSGTQLSVL.